This T cell receptor (beta chain) is drawn from a study of cytomegalovirus exposure and HLA in healthy donors. The donors were part of the roughly 120-subject validation cohort, which stood apart from the roughly 730-subject first cohort. Looked up from germline, CDR1 is MNHEY and CDR2 is SMNVEV (reference sequence). The V and J ends lost 6 bases and 3 bases, in that order; junction bases with no gene match: 7. The CDR3 has 15 residues. To note about this clone: The target antigen is unknown.

Findings and limits, study-wide: Confirmation was obtained in vitro that a few CMV-associated chains are specific for CMV antigens. Usually a TCR sequence was rare, but some public TCRs were found in many donors.

The assay was immunoSEQ multiplex PCR, and TCRdb's table has in-frame clones only and misses some. The sample yields 50,000 to 65,000 clones, 89% seen once. Material: PBMCs. The receptor was derived from a young woman in good health and CMV-seronegative. The V call is TRBV27, the J call TRBJ2-2; 7 nucleotides align to TRBD2. CDR3 sequence: CASSRLATYTGELFF. The CDR3 DNA follows: TGTGCCAGCAGCCGACTAGCCACATACACCGGGGAGCTGTTTTTT.